This paragraph covers one T cell receptor beta chain sequence. Libraries were made from TCR beta cDNA, and they carried unique molecular identifiers. There were roughly 0.85 to 11 million T cells, and around 460,000 cDNA molecules came from them. One entry per CDR3 protein results from TCRdb running MiXCR on the PCR reads. The sample has roughly 540,000 distinct CDR3 sequences, 34% seen once. This sample stems from a study of post-analysis software for immune sequencing data. Material for sequencing was blood. This TCR came from a girl under 18 with multiple sclerosis.

Written as DNA, the CDR3 is TGTGCCAGCAGTGACCCACCGGGACAGGAGAAGCATGAGCAGTTCTTC. Protein product: CASSDPPGQEKHEQFF. V and J are TRBV6-6 and TRBJ2-1, with 8 bases identical to TRBD1. The CDR3 contains 16 residues. The germline gives CDR1 MNHNY, CDR2 SVGAGI (reference sequence). Unmatched junction bases numbered 14, after V lost 5 bases and J lost 8 bases.